A single sample gave rise to the 6 T cell receptor beta chains below, sequenced in a study of T cells in Graves' hyperthyroidism and ophthalmopathy. It was RNA transcripts that yielded the amplified TCR beta CDR3 regions. The HTBI primer set served for first-round RT-PCR of the TCR CDR3. TCRdb analysed the multiplex PCR reads with MiXCR anew, one entry per CDR3 protein. The sample has under 400,000 distinct CDR3 sequences, 15% to 19% seen once. Sequenced: blood. These receptors were collected from a woman aged 18-29 years with Graves' hyperthyroidism that later progressed to Graves' ophthalmopathy.

At least ten counts were recorded for this clonotype. The V and J genes are TRBV15 and TRBJ2-3; 7 nucleotides line up with TRBD2. Germline V CDR1 and CDR2: LNHNV, YYDKDF (reference sequence). V trimming: 2 bases; J trimming: 0 bases; junction bases outside the gene matches: 8. The CDR3 contains 17 residues. CDR3: CATSRRILAASTDTQYF. CDR3 nucleotides: TGTGCCACCAGCAGAAGAATCCTAGCGGCTAGCACAGATACGCAGTATTTT.

This clonotype was detected a few times. V and J are TRBV9 and TRBJ2-1, with 8 bases that match TRBD2. CDR1 is SGDLS, CDR2 YYNGEE, per germline. The CDR3 has 17 amino acids. V dropped 1 base and J dropped 6; count of bases not matched to a gene: 12. This CDR3 reads CASSVNRGSGSLNEQFF. The CDR3 DNA sequence: TGTGCCAGCAGCGTAAATAGGGGCAGCGGGAGTCTCAATGAGCAGTTCTTC.

Many counts were recorded for this clonotype. V and J are TRBV18 and TRBJ1-2; D remains unclear. The CDR3 is 13 residues long. Germline CDR1 is KGHSH and CDR2 is LQKENI. Between the trimmed V and J ends, which lost 0 bases and 2 bases, there was a span of 4 bases. The CDR3 region has the DNA TGTGCCAGCTCACCACCAGGGAACTATGGCTACACCTTC. It is translated as CASSPPGNYGYTF.

The chain links TRBV12-5 to TRBJ2-1; 7 nucleotides agree with TRBD1. J lost 11 bases, V lost 1 base, and 8 bases had no gene match. CDR3 length equals 14 residues. Looked up from germline, CDR1 is LGHNT and CDR2 is FRNRAP. Here the CDR3 DNA reads TGTGCTAGTGGTTTGGGCTCAGACAGGGCCAAGCAGTTCTTC. It translates to CASGLGSDRAKQFF.

The chain is built from TRBV30 and TRBJ1-5; D is unresolved. This CDR3 has 12 residues. Germline CDR1 reads GTSNPN; CDR2 reads SVGIG (reference sequence). Trimming pared 5 bases from V and 0 bases from J, leaving 5 bases between. The CDR3 nucleotides read TGTGCCTGGGGGTTTAGCAATCAGCCCCAGCATTTT. The encoded protein is CAWGFSNQPQHF.

This clonotype has a count of ten or more. This chain connects TRBV6-2 or TRBV6-3 to TRBJ1-5; D uncertain. The CDR3 is 13 residues long. The V gene lost 2 bases and the J gene lost 4 bases, with 6 bases spanning the gap. Germline-derived CDR1 and CDR2 are MNHEY and SVGEGT. The CDR3 here is CASSYLRNQPQHF. The DNA for the CDR3 is TGTGCCAGCAGTTACCTGAGGAATCAGCCCCAGCATTTT.